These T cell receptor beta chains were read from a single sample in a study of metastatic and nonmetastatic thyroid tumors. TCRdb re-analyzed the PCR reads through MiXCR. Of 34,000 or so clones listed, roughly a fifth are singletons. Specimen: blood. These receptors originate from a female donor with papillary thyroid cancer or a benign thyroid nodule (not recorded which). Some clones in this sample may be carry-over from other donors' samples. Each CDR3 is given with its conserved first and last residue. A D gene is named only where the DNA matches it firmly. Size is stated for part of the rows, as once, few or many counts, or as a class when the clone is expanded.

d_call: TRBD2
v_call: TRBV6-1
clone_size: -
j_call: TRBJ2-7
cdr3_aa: CASSQEIAGEQYF
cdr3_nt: TGTGCCAGCAGTCAGGAAATAGCGGGAGAGCAGTACTTC

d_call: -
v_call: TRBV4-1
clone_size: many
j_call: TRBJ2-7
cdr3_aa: CASRDRDPTYEQYF
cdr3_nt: TGCGCCAGCCGCGACCGGGACCCTACGTACGAGCAGTACTTC

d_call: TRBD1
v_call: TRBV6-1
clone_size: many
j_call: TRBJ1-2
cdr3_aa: CASRGQGPWRDGYTF
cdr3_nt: TGTGCCAGCAGGGGACAGGGGCCTTGGAGGGATGGCTACACCTTC

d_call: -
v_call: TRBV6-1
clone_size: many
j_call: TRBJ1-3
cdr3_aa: CASSPAGASSGNTIYF
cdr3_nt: TGTGCCAGCAGCCCAGCGGGGGCTAGCTCTGGAAACACCATATATTTT

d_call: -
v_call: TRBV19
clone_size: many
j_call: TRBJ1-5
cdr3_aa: CASASNQPQHF
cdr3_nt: TGTGCCAGTGCTAGCAATCAGCCCCAGCATTTT

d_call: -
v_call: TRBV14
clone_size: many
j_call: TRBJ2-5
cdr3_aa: CASSQDRTGIRGRTQETQYF
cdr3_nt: TGTGCCAGCAGCCAAGATCGTACCGGGATTCGGGGCAGGACCCAAGAGACCCAGTACTTC

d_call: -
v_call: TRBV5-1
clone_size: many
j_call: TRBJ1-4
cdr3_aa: CASSIQLGGAGEKLFF
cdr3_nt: TGCGCCAGCAGCATTCAATTGGGGGGCGCCGGTGAAAAACTGTTTTTT

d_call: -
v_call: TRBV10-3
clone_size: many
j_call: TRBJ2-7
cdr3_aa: CAISGRESDEQYF
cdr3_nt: TGTGCCATCAGTGGCAGGGAGTCCGACGAGCAGTACTTC

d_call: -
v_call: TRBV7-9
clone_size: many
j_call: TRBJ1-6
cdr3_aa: CASSLGGAGNSPLHF
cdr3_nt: TGTGCCAGCAGCTTAGGGGGGGCCGGGAATTCACCCCTCCACTTT

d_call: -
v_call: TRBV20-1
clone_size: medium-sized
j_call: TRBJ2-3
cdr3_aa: CSARDLKGVDTQYF
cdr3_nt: TGCAGTGCTAGAGATTTGAAGGGGGTGGATACGCAGTATTTT

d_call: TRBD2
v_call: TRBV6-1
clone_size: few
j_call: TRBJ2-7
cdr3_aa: CASVPGTSVYEQYF
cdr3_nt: TGTGCCAGCGTACCCGGTACTAGCGTCTACGAGCAGTACTTC

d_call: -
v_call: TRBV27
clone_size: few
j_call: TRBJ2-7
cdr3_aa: CASSYRGGQGTIFYEQYF
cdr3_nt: TGTGCCAGCAGTTATCGGGGGGGACAGGGAACAATCTTCTACGAGCAGTACTTC

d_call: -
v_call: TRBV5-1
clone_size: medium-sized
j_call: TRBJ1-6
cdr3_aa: CASSPATGRLGISPLHF
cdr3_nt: TGCGCCAGCAGCCCCGCCACTGGAAGATTGGGAATTTCACCCCTCCACTTT

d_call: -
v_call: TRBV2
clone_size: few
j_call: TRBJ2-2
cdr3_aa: CVSSELRNTRELFF
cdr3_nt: TGTGTCAGCAGTGAATTACGGAACACCCGGGAGCTGTTTTTT

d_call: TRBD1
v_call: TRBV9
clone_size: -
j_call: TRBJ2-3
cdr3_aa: CASSVVGQGVSDMQYF
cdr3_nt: TGTGCCAGCAGCGTAGTCGGACAGGGGGTTTCAGATATGCAGTATTTT

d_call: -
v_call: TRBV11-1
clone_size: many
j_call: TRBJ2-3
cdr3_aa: CASSLRRGSSTDTQYF
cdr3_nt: TGTGCCAGCAGCCTGAGGCGTGGTTCTAGCACAGATACGCAGTATTTT

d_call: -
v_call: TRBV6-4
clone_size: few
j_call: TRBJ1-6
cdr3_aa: CASSDGRDNSPLHF
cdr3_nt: TGTGCCAGCAGTGACGGCAGGGATAATTCACCCCTCCACTTT

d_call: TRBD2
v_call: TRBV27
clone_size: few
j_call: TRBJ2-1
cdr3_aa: CASSSLLAGIYNEQFF
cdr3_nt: TGTGCCAGCAGCTCCCTGCTAGCGGGGATATACAATGAGCAGTTCTTC

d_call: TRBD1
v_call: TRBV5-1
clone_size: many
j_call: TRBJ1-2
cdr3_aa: CASSSGQGNYGYTF
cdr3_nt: TGCGCCAGCAGCTCGGGACAGGGGAACTATGGCTACACCTTC

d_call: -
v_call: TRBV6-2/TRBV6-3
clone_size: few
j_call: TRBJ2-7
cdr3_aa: CASSYGTGEVGEQYF
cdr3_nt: TGTGCCAGCAGTTACGGAACGGGAGAGGTGGGCGAGCAGTACTTC

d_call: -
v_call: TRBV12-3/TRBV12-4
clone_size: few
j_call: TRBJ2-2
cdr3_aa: CASSPAVAVNTGELFF
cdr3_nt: TGTGCCAGCAGTCCCGCGGTAGCGGTGAACACCGGGGAGCTGTTTTTT

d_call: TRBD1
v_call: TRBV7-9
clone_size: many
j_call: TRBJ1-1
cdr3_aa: CASSLQGANTEAFF
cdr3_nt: TGTGCCAGCAGCTTACAGGGGGCTAACACTGAAGCTTTCTTT

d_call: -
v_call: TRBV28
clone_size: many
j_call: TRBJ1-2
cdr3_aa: CASSSGTSSTHGYTF
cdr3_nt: TGTGCCAGCAGTTCTGGGACATCGAGTACCCATGGCTACACCTTC

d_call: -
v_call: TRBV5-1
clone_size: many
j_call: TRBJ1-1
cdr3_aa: CASIGVNTEAFF
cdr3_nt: TGCGCCAGTATAGGGGTGAACACTGAAGCTTTCTTT

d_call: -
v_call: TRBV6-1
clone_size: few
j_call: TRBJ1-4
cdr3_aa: CASTTTGRGKLFF
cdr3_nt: TGTGCCAGCACCACCACAGGCCGAGGGAAACTGTTTTTT

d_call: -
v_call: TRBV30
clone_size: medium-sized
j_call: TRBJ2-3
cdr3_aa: CAWRPGSDTQYF
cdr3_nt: TGTGCCTGGAGACCAGGGTCAGATACGCAGTATTTT

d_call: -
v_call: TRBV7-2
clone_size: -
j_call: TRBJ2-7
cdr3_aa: CASSLAPSAYEQYF
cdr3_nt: TGTGCCAGCAGCTTAGCCCCTAGCGCCTACGAGCAGTACTTC

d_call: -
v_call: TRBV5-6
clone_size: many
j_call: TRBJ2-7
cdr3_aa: CASSVKGFRTPYEQYF
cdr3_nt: TGTGCCAGCAGCGTGAAAGGCTTCAGGACTCCCTACGAGCAGTACTTC

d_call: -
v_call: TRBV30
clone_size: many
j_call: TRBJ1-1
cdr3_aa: CAWSVSGTASTEAFF
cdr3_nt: TGTGCCTGGAGTGTTAGCGGCACCGCAAGTACTGAAGCTTTCTTT

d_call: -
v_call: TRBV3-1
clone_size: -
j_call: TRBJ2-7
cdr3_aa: CASSLTGYGQYF
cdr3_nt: TGTGCCAGCAGCCTAACGGGGTACGGGCAGTACTTC

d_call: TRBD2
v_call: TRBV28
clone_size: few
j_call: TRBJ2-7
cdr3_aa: CASSFLAGGPNEQYF
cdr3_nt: TGTGCCAGCAGTTTTTTGGCGGGAGGGCCTAACGAGCAGTACTTC

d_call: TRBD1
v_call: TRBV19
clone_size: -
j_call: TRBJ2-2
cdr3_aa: CASIQPGTGGTGELFF
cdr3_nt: TGTGCCAGTATCCAGCCCGGGACAGGGGGCACCGGGGAGCTGTTTTTT

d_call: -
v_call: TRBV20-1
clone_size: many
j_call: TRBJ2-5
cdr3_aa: CSARGVGGIETQYF
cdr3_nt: TGCAGTGCTAGAGGGGTTGGCGGGATAGAGACCCAGTACTTC

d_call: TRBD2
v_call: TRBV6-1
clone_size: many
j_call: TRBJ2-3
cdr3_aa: CASSPRGGLAADTQYF
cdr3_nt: TGTGCCAGCAGCCCCCGCGGTGGACTAGCAGCAGATACGCAGTATTTT

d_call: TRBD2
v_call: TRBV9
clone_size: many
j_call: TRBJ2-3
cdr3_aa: CASSVDLPGGLGDTQYF
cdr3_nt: TGTGCCAGCAGCGTAGACCTGCCGGGAGGGCTGGGAGATACGCAGTATTTT

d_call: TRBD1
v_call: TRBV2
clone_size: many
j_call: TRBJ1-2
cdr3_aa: CASSATGALIYGYTF
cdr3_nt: TGTGCCAGCAGTGCGACAGGGGCCTTAATCTATGGCTACACCTTC

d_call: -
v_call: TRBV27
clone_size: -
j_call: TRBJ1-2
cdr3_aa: CASSFEGNYGNNF
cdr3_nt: TGTGCCAGCAGCTTCGAGGGTAACTATGGAAACAACTTC

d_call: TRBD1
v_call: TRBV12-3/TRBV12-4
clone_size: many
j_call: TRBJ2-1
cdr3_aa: CASSFLTGENEQFF
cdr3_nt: TGTGCCAGCAGTTTTCTCACAGGGGAGAATGAGCAGTTCTTC

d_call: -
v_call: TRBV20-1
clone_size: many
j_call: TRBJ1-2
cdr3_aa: CSARFGAYGYTF
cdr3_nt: TGCAGTGCTAGATTCGGGGCGTATGGCTACACCTTC

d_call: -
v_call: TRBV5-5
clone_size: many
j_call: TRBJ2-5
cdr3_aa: CASSVTGLLGTQYF
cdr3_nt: TGTGCCAGCAGCGTGACGGGACTCCTGGGGACCCAGTACTTC

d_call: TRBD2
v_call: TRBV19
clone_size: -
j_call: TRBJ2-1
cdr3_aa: CASSSRAGATYNEQFF
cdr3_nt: TGTGCCAGTAGCAGTAGAGCGGGAGCCACCTACAATGAGCAGTTCTTC

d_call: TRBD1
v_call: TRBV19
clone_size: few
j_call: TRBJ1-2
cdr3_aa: CASSIYGQVYYGYTF
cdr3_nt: TGTGCCAGTAGTATATACGGACAGGTTTACTATGGCTACACCTTC

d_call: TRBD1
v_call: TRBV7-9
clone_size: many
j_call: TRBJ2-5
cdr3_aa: CASSLRQGSQYF
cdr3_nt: TGTGCCAGCAGCCTCAGACAGGGCTCCCAGTACTTC